Below are 32 T cell receptor beta chains sequenced from a single sample in a study of blood T cell repertoires in COVID-19 (dated by TCRdb to the early 2020s). Preparation of the library involved the immunoSEQ multiplex PCR assay. Drawn from immuneACCESS, this table holds only the in-frame rearrangements with V and J called that TCRdb kept. Clones are partly lost; checked studies trace under half to an unresolved V gene and leave the rest unexplained. The sample includes over 25,000 clones, with 90% observed a single time. Jointly, the top ten make up under 2% of the sample. Sequenced: peripheral blood. The receptor source for this set is a woman aged 55-69 years with active COVID-19.

This rearrangement joins TRBV28 to TRBJ1-3; a weak D match, TRBD1 (6 bases). In germline, CDR1 is MDHEN, CDR2 SYDVKM. The CDR3 length is 17 residues. The V gene lost 2 bases and the J gene lost 4 bases, with 18 bases spanning the gap. CDR3 residues: CASSLANNWGGGNTIYF. CDR3 DNA sequence: TGTGCCAGCAGTTTAGCCAACAACTGGGGGGGCGGAAACACCATATATTTT.

The chain employs TRBV28 and TRBJ1-6; D gene unclear. V shed 5 bases and J shed 10 bases, with 21 bases lying between them. CDR3 length: 16 amino acids. Per the germline V gene, CDR1 is MDHEN and CDR2 is SYDVKM. The CDR3 region has the DNA TGTGCCAGCAGTCTTCCGCGGGTGGCCCTCGGGTCACCCCTCCACTTT. This translates into CASSLPRVALGSPLHF.

This CDR3 reads CASSPPRDRGRSSYEQYF. The CDR3, as DNA: TGTGCCAGCAGCCCTCCCCGGGACAGGGGCCGATCGTCCTACGAGCAGTACTTC. V usage is TRBV3-1 (or the pseudogene TRBV3-2) and J usage is TRBJ2-7; 10 nucleotides line up with TRBD1. Germline V gene sequence: CDR1 LGHDT, CDR2 YNNKEL (reference sequence). CDR3 length: 18 residues. V was pared by 4 bases and J by 1 base, with 13 bases of the junction left unmatched.

This chain connects TRBV18 to TRBJ2-7; D unresolved. Trimming took off 6 bases at V and 7 bases at J, with 10 bases between the two ends. Germline V gives CDR1 KGHSH, CDR2 LQKENI. This CDR3 comprises 11 residues. This chain's CDR3 is CASSPSREQYF. The CDR3 bases are TGTGCCAGCTCTCCTAGTCGAGAGCAGTACTTC.

This clone showed up just a few times. The rearrangement uses TRBV3-1 (or the pseudogene TRBV3-2) and TRBJ2-1; 7 bases line up with TRBD2. Trimming took 3 bases from V and 7 from J; bases not matched to a gene: 6. The CDR3 runs to 14 residues. Germline CDR1 is LGHDT and CDR2 is YNNKEL (reference sequence). DNA for the CDR3: TGTGCCAGCAGCCATACGAACGGGAGGAATGAGCAGTTCTTC. Translation: CASSHTNGRNEQFF.

This clone occurred a few times. The chain has TRBV5-4 and TRBJ2-7; TRBD2 aligns across 9 bases. The CDR3 has 16 amino acids. From germline, CDR1 is SGHNT and CDR2 YYREEE (reference sequence). The ends lost 4 bases at V and 3 bases at J; junction bases unmatched: 11. The CDR3 loop is CASSASVGTSIYEQYF. CDR3 DNA: TGTGCCAGCAGCGCGTCTGTCGGGACTAGCATCTACGAGCAGTACTTC. Based on the CDR3 plus reference TRBV5-4 and TRBJ2-7, the full variable domain is ETGVTQSPTHLIKTRGQQVTLRCSSQSGHNTVSWYQQALGQGPQFIFQYYREEENGRGNFPPRFSGLQFPNYSSELNVNALELDDSALYLCASSASVGTSIYEQYFGPGTRLTVT.

The chain couples TRBV30 to TRBJ2-7, with D hard to call. V was trimmed by 0 bases and J by 0 bases, leaving 18 bases between them. Germline V gives CDR1 GTSNPN, CDR2 SVGIG (reference sequence). The CDR3 has 17 amino acids. For the CDR3, the DNA is TGTGCCTGGAGTGTAAGCCGAGGCGCAAGGTTCTCCTACGAGCAGTACTTC. It codes for CAWSVSRGARFSYEQYF.

This sequence joins TRBV5-1 and TRBJ2-2, with a tentative D call TRBD2 (6 bases). The CDR3 length is 16 residues. From germline, CDR1 is SGHRS and CDR2 YFSETQ. Deletions cut 2 bases from V and 6 bases from J, with 17 bases between. CDR3 sequence: CASSFSAGGIAGELFF. CDR3 DNA sequence: TGCGCCAGCAGCTTCTCCGCCGGGGGAATTGCCGGGGAGCTGTTTTTT.

J is TRBJ2-5 and V is TRBV28; D uncertain. The germline CDR1 and CDR2 sequences are MDHEN and SYDVKM. This CDR3 has 14 residues. V was shortened by 3 bases and J by 10 bases, with 18 bases between the two germline ends. The CDR3 nucleotides read TGTGCCAGCAGTTTGATGGGCGATCGCAGGAACCAGTACTTC. Translating it yields CASSLMGDRRNQYF.

The rearrangement uses TRBV7-8 and TRBJ2-3; tentative D call: TRBD2 (5 bases). The length of the CDR3 is 16 residues. Per the germline V gene, CDR1 is SGHVS and CDR2 is FQNEAQ. V dropped 1 base and J dropped 1 base, with 12 bases sitting between them. Here the CDR3 DNA reads TGTGCCAGCAGCTTAGAGGTTCCGAGGGGCACAGATACGCAGTATTTT. Translation gives CASSLEVPRGTDTQYF.

This clone was recorded only once. The chain combines TRBV7-2 with TRBJ1-4, with D tentatively TRBD1 (6 bases). V was cut by 1 base and J by 7 bases, with 13 bases left in between. The length of the CDR3 is 15 residues. CDR1 SGHTA and CDR2 FQGNSA come from the germline V gene. The CDR3 loop is CASSLVRGRSEKLFF. CDR3 in DNA: TGTGCCAGCAGCTTAGTGAGGGGGAGAAGTGAAAAACTGTTTTTT.

The chain links TRBV3-1 (or the pseudogene TRBV3-2) to TRBJ2-2, with 11 positions matching TRBD1. There are 14 residues in the CDR3. Germline values: CDR1 LGHDT, CDR2 YNNKEL (reference sequence). The trim removed 4 bases at V and 9 bases at J, leaving 4 bases unmatched. The CDR3 reads CASSRTGGFWELFF. In DNA, the CDR3 is TGTGCCAGCAGCCGGACAGGGGGCTTCTGGGAGCTGTTTTTT.

The chain combines TRBV4-1 with TRBJ2-3, with TRBD2 matching over 12 bases. The CDR3 totals 16 residues. Looked up from germline, CDR1 is MGHRA and CDR2 is YSYEKL. Trimming cost V 2 bases and J 3 bases; bases outside gene matches: 3. CDR3 sequence: CASSQLAGGTTDTQYF. CDR3 DNA: TGCGCCAGCAGCCAACTAGCGGGAGGGACTACAGATACGCAGTATTTT.

The rearrangement joins TRBV7-2 to TRBJ2-2; 7 bases agree with TRBD2. V was clipped by 4 bases and J by 6 bases; unmatched bases: 11. Germline V lookup: CDR1 SGHTA, CDR2 FQGNSA. The CDR3 length is 16 residues. DNA for the CDR3: TGTGCCAGCAGCTATCAAAGCGGGACGTTGGCCGGGGAGCTGTTTTTT. As protein: CASSYQSGTLAGELFF.

The chain employs TRBV7-2 and TRBJ2-5; 8 nucleotides agree with TRBD1. The V gene's germline CDR1 is SGHTA and CDR2 FQGNSA. The CDR3 is 13 amino acids. The J segment lost 2 bases and the V segment lost 5 bases, leaving 1 base of the junction unmatched. CDR3 region: CASSRDRQETQYF. The DNA of the CDR3 is TGTGCCAGCAGCCGGGACAGGCAAGAGACCCAGTACTTC. Full variable domain (rest looked up from reference TRBV7-2 and TRBJ2-5): GAGVSQSPSNKVTEKGKDVELRCDPISGHTALYWYRQSLGQGLEFLIYFQGNSAPDKSGLPSDRFSAERTGGSVSTLTIQRTQQEDSAVYLCASSRDRQETQYFGPGTRLLVL.

CDR3 amino acids: CSVPGRNYGYTF. The CDR3 nucleotides read TGCAGCGTGCCAGGGCGCAACTATGGCTACACCTTC. V usage is TRBV29-1 and J usage is TRBJ1-2, with D tentatively TRBD1 (5 bases). The CDR3 runs to 12 residues. Germline V lookup: CDR1 SQVTM, CDR2 ANQGSEA. Deletions cut 6 bases from V and 2 bases from J, with 10 bases between.

CDR3 amino acids: CASSLGPGTREQFF. The CDR3 DNA reads as TGTGCCAGCAGCTTAGGCCCCGGGACTAGGGAGCAGTTCTTC. This chain uses TRBV7-2 with TRBJ2-1; 8 bases map to TRBD2. Germline V gene sequence: CDR1 SGHTA, CDR2 FQGNSA. CDR3 size: 14 residues. With V trimmed by 1 base and J by 10 bases, 6 bases remained unmatched.

J is TRBJ2-7 and V is TRBV2; perhaps TRBD1 as D (6 bases). V was cut by 6 bases and J by 1 base, with 16 bases left in between. The germline V gene has CDR1 SNHLY and CDR2 FYNNEI. This CDR3 contains 15 residues. The CDR3 DNA sequence: TGTGCCAGCAGCCCGCCGAGGACAGTGTCCTACGAGCAGTACTTC. This codes for CASSPPRTVSYEQYF.

The J gene is TRBJ2-1, the V gene TRBV4-1; 11 positions match TRBD1. J gave up 0 bases and V 2 bases, and 18 bases lay outside the gene matches. The CDR3 spans 22 residues. Germline V CDR1 and CDR2: MGHRA, YSYEKL. The CDR3 spells CASSQLGFGQGAPSSSYNEQFF. The CDR3 DNA reads TGCGCCAGCAGCCAATTAGGCTTTGGACAGGGGGCCCCTTCAAGCTCCTACAATGAGCAGTTCTTC.

V is TRBV20-1 and J is TRBJ2-1, with no clear D. Deletions cut 3 bases from V and 7 bases from J, with 13 bases between. The germline V gene has CDR1 DFQATT and CDR2 SNEGSKA (reference sequence). This CDR3 is 13 amino acids long. The CDR3, as DNA: TGCAGTGCTAGTCCCAATTTGCGAAATGAGCAGTTCTTC. Amino acid sequence: CSASPNLRNEQFF.

The chain carries TRBV27 and TRBJ2-1, with TRBD2 identical over 14 bases. From germline, CDR1 is MNHEY and CDR2 SMNVEV (reference sequence). Trimming at V came to 5 bases and at J to 11 bases, leaving 8 bases not matched to a gene. The CDR3 extends over 15 amino acids. The CDR3 DNA sequence: TGTGCCAGCAGTCTGGGACTAGCGGGGGCAATGAAGCAGTTCTTC. This encodes CASSLGLAGAMKQFF.

This clone was recorded a few times. J is TRBJ1-1 and V is TRBV19; no reliable D call. Germline values: CDR1 LNHDA, CDR2 SQIVND (reference sequence). V shed 3 bases and J shed 0 bases, with 14 bases lying between them. The CDR3 length is 16 residues. The CDR3 DNA follows: TGTGCCAGTAGTATCGGGATCTTGAAGATGAACACTGAAGCTTTCTTT. Translation: CASSIGILKMNTEAFF.

The chain employs TRBV6-1 and TRBJ2-3; 9 bases are shared with TRBD2. V gave up 3 bases and J gave up 2 bases; unmatched junction bases: 6. The CDR3 consists of 16 residues. Germline V gene lookup returns CDR1 MNHNS and CDR2 SASEGT. The CDR3 sequence: CASSEGSGRSTDTQYF. The CDR3 coding sequence is TGTGCCAGCAGTGAGGGGAGCGGGAGGTCCACAGATACGCAGTATTTT.

This chain connects TRBV28 to TRBJ2-5; D is unresolved. V lost 2 bases to trimming and J lost 4 bases, with 8 bases between them. The CDR3 sequence is 13 residues long. CDR1 is MDHEN and CDR2 is SYDVKM in the germline V gene. The CDR3 coding sequence is TGTGCCAGCAGTTTAGTCGGTCGAGAGACCCAGTACTTC. This codes for CASSLVGRETQYF. Full variable domain (remainder filled in from reference TRBV28 and TRBJ2-5): DVKVTQSSRYLVKRTGEKVFLECVQDMDHENMFWYRQDPGLGLRLIYFSYDVKMKEKGDIPEGYSVSREKKERFSLILESASTNQTSMYLCASSLVGRETQYFGPGTRLLVL.

The CDR3 loop reads CASSRDRVYNSPLHF. The CDR3 DNA reads as TGTGCCAGCAGTAGGGACAGGGTGTATAATTCACCCCTCCACTTT. This chain connects TRBV2 to TRBJ1-6, with 9 bases lining up with TRBD1. The V and J ends lost 5 bases and 4 bases, in that order; junction bases with no gene match: 3. Per germline, CDR1 SNHLY and CDR2 FYNNEI. This CDR3 has 15 amino acids.

This clone came up once. The chain uses TRBV19 and TRBJ2-2; TRBD1 might be the D (6 bases). This CDR3 has 16 amino acids. Trimming pared 2 bases from V and 3 bases from J, leaving 13 bases between. Germline lookup yields CDR1 LNHDA and CDR2 SQIVND (reference sequence). Written as DNA, the CDR3 is TGTGCCAGTAGTATAACGAGGGGGTCGCACACCGGGGAGCTGTTTTTT. Translating it yields CASSITRGSHTGELFF.

This clone qualifies as medium-sized. The chain combines TRBV9 with TRBJ2-1, with TRBD2 identical over 10 bases. The CDR3 extends over 14 amino acids. J gave up 15 bases and V 0 bases, and 9 bases lay outside the gene matches. Germline V CDR1 and CDR2: SGDLS, YYNGEE. The CDR3 spells CASSVVLAGEGRFF. Written as DNA, the CDR3 is TGTGCCAGCAGCGTAGTTCTAGCGGGAGAGGGTCGGTTCTTC.

The V and J genes are TRBV11-2 and TRBJ2-7, with D possibly being TRBD1 (5 bases). With 8 bases removed from V and 3 bases from J, the gap between germline ends came to 23 bases. CDR1 SGHAT and CDR2 FQNNGV come from the germline V gene. The CDR3 totals 16 residues. The CDR3 DNA follows: TGTGCCAGCGAAGCTCTTACGGGCCAAAGGGGCTACGAGCAGTACTTC. Its translation is CASEALTGQRGYEQYF.

A note on this clone: Other DNA sequences from this sample encode an identical CDR3 as well. The V gene is TRBV3-1 (or the pseudogene TRBV3-2), the J gene TRBJ2-7; TRBD2 matches at 11 bases. V shed 4 bases, J shed 1 base, and the junction held 6 bases outside the gene matches. The germline V gene has CDR1 LGHDT and CDR2 YNNKEL (reference sequence). This CDR3 has 16 amino acids. For the CDR3, the DNA is TGTGCCAGCAGCCGCACTAGCGGGAGAGAGTCCTACGAGCAGTACTTC. Amino acid sequence: CASSRTSGRESYEQYF.

The J gene is TRBJ1-1, the V gene TRBV5-5, with 10 bases aligning to TRBD1. This CDR3 has 13 residues. Trimming cost V 4 bases and J 6 bases; bases outside gene matches: 3. CDR1 SGHKS and CDR2 YYEKEE come from the germline V gene (reference sequence). The CDR3 sequence: CASSEGTGAEAFF. CDR3 nucleotide sequence: TGTGCCAGCAGCGAAGGGACAGGGGCTGAAGCTTTCTTT.

V gene TRBV7-2 combines with J gene TRBJ2-3; 7 bases line up with TRBD2. Germline trimming cut 5 bases from V and 1 base from J; bases unmatched to any gene: 12. From germline, CDR1 is SGHTA and CDR2 FQGNSA. The CDR3 loop spans 17 amino acids. The CDR3 sequence is CASSPRRGGPRTDTQYF. DNA for the CDR3: TGTGCCAGCAGCCCCCGTCGGGGAGGGCCCCGCACAGATACGCAGTATTTT.

The V call is TRBV6-5, the J call TRBJ2-7; 9 nucleotides line up with TRBD1. CDR1 is MNHEY, CDR2 SVGAGI, per germline. The CDR3 consists of 14 residues. Losses at the gene ends were 3 bases for V and 2 bases for J; bases not matched to a gene: 2. The CDR3 is CASSYRQGAYEQYF. The CDR3, as DNA: TGTGCCAGCAGTTATCGACAGGGGGCCTACGAGCAGTACTTC.